A selection of T cell receptor beta chains follows, all from one sample in a study of regulatory T cells in long-lasting Graves disease. A single record per CDR3 protein comes from TCRdb applying MiXCR to the multiplex PCR reads. This table holds some 320,000 distinct CDR3 sequences, 15% to 20% found once. Sample: peripheral blood mononuclear cells (PBMCs), taken at new diagnosis, from a patient treated with antithyroid drugs. These receptors were taken from a female donor with Graves disease. The CDR3 runs from the conserved cysteine through the conserved F or W. Fields, in order: V gene, J gene, D gene, clone size, CDR3 DNA, CDR3 protein. The D gene is left open where the match is weak. Clone sizes are given selectively: once, few, many, or a class where the clone is expanded.

V: TRBV5-1; J: TRBJ1-1; D: .; size: .; DNA: TGCGCCAGCAGCTTGCAGCTCCGGGTGGACACTGAAGCTTTCTTT; CDR3: CASSLQLRVDTEAFF
V: TRBV12-3/TRBV12-4; J: TRBJ1-5; D: .; size: many; DNA: TGTGCCAGCAGTCCCGGTGGCAGGGTCCCCCATCAGCCCCAGCATTTT; CDR3: CASSPGGRVPHQPQHF
V: TRBV2; J: TRBJ2-2; D: .; size: many; DNA: TGTGCCAGCACTCCCAAGGTCATCCGGACCGGGGAGCTGTTTTTT; CDR3: CASTPKVIRTGELFF
V: TRBV24-1; J: TRBJ2-2; D: .; size: few; DNA: TGTGCCACCAGTGAGGCAGGGGACACCGGGGAGCTGTTTTTT; CDR3: CATSEAGDTGELFF
V: TRBV10-3; J: TRBJ2-3; D: TRBD2; size: few; DNA: TGTGCCATCAGTGGCCTAGCGGGAGGCACAGATACGCAGTATTTT; CDR3: CAISGLAGGTDTQYF
V: TRBV10-3; J: TRBJ2-1; D: TRBD1; size: many; DNA: TGTGCCATCAGATCCGGGACAGGGAAGGTCAATGAGCAGTTCTTC; CDR3: CAIRSGTGKVNEQFF
V: TRBV11-2; J: TRBJ2-3; D: .; size: many; DNA: TGTGCCAGCAGCTCCTCTTTGGATACGCAGTATTTT; CDR3: CASSSSLDTQYF
V: TRBV28; J: TRBJ1-6; D: TRBD1; size: many; DNA: TGTGCCAGCACAGGGGGGTCAGGGGGCTGGGGTTCACCCCTCCACTTT; CDR3: CASTGGSGGWGSPLHF
V: TRBV27; J: TRBJ2-3; D: .; size: many; DNA: TGTGCCAGCAGTTCCGGCCCCCAGCCCGATACGCAGTATTTT; CDR3: CASSSGPQPDTQYF
V: TRBV5-6; J: TRBJ1-1; D: .; size: many; DNA: TGTGCCAGCAGCTTGGCTGGTTTTCGCACTGAAGCTTTCTTT; CDR3: CASSLAGFRTEAFF
V: TRBV12-3/TRBV12-4; J: TRBJ2-1; D: TRBD2; size: many; DNA: TGTGCCAGCAGTTCACTACTAGCGGTAGACTCCTACAATGAGCAGTTCTTC; CDR3: CASSSLLAVDSYNEQFF
V: TRBV5-1; J: TRBJ2-3; D: TRBD2; size: few; DNA: TGCGCCAGCAGCTCCGGACTAGCGGGGTTTATAGATACGCAGTATTTT; CDR3: CASSSGLAGFIDTQYF
V: TRBV2; J: TRBJ1-3; D: .; size: .; DNA: TGTGCCAGCACGATCAAAGGACAGCGCCAAGGAAACACCATATATTTT; CDR3: CASTIKGQRQGNTIYF
V: TRBV6-2/TRBV6-3; J: TRBJ2-1; D: .; size: many; DNA: TGTGCCAGCAGGGCCGATGAGCAGTTCTTC; CDR3: CASRADEQFF
V: TRBV19; J: TRBJ2-1; D: TRBD2; size: few; DNA: TGTGCCAGTAAGACTAGCGGGTCCTACCACAATGAGCAGTTCTTC; CDR3: CASKTSGSYHNEQFF
V: TRBV2; J: TRBJ1-5; D: TRBD1; size: .; DNA: TGTGCCAGCACGGGGACAGGGTTAGGAAATCAGCCCCAGCATTTT; CDR3: CASTGTGLGNQPQHF
V: TRBV2; J: TRBJ1-1; D: .; size: many; DNA: TGTGCCAGCAGACCCGGGACAATGAACACTGAAGCTTTCTTT; CDR3: CASRPGTMNTEAFF
V: TRBV7-2; J: TRBJ2-7; D: .; size: .; DNA: TGTGCCAGCAGCCTGAGCTACGAGCAGCACTTC; CDR3: CASSLSYEQHF
V: TRBV28; J: TRBJ2-1; D: .; size: many; DNA: TGTGCCAGCAGTTTTGGGGGAGGACCAACACCATACAATGAGCAGTTCTTC; CDR3: CASSFGGGPTPYNEQFF
V: TRBV12-3/TRBV12-4; J: TRBJ2-5; D: .; size: .; DNA: TGTGCCGGCAGTTTGAAGGGCGGCCAAGAGACCCAGTATTTC; CDR3: CAGSLKGGQETQYF
V: TRBV5-6; J: TRBJ2-3; D: .; size: .; DNA: TGTGCCAGCGCGCTAGCAGCCCAGGCTAGCACAGATACGCAGTATTTT; CDR3: CASALAAQASTDTQYF
V: TRBV7-6; J: TRBJ2-7; D: .; size: .; DNA: TGTGCCAGCAGCTTAGGCGAGGACAGTTATTATGGGCAGTACTTC; CDR3: CASSLGEDSYYGQYF
V: TRBV27; J: TRBJ2-3; D: .; size: many; DNA: TGTGCCAGCAGCCAGGGGAAAGGCGGAGATACGCAGTATTTT; CDR3: CASSQGKGGDTQYF
V: TRBV14; J: TRBJ2-1; D: TRBD2; size: many; DNA: TGTGCCAGCAGGAGGACTAGCGGGAAACCCTACAATGAGCAGTTCTTC; CDR3: CASRRTSGKPYNEQFF
V: TRBV20-1; J: TRBJ2-7; D: TRBD2; size: many; DNA: TGCAGTGCTAGAGATCGGGAGGCTAGCGGAGCCCTGGACTCCAGGGAGCAGTACTTC; CDR3: CSARDREASGALDSREQYF
V: TRBV12-3/TRBV12-4; J: TRBJ2-3; D: .; size: many; DNA: TGTGCCAGCCGCGAGCCTACGAGGGGGGCAGATACGCAGTATTTT; CDR3: CASREPTRGADTQYF
V: TRBV20-1; J: TRBJ2-7; D: TRBD2; size: .; DNA: TGCAGTGCTAGAGATCTAACTAGCGGGAGTTACGAGCAGTACTTC; CDR3: CSARDLTSGSYEQYF
V: TRBV2; J: TRBJ1-5; D: .; size: .; DNA: TGTGCCAGCAGGTCCCAGATTACTAATCAGCCCCAGCATTTT; CDR3: CASRSQITNQPQHF
V: TRBV19; J: TRBJ2-3; D: .; size: many; DNA: TGTGCCAGTAGTACCCCGCGACAGTCACTTGCAGATACGCAGTATTTT; CDR3: CASSTPRQSLADTQYF
V: TRBV5-1; J: TRBJ2-1; D: .; size: few; DNA: TGCGCCAGCCCACATGGGGGAGATGAGCAGTTCTTC; CDR3: CASPHGGDEQFF
V: TRBV12-3/TRBV12-4; J: TRBJ1-2; D: .; size: few; DNA: TGTGCCACCAGCAGAGCCCGGGGGACCGGATACGGCTACACCTTC; CDR3: CATSRARGTGYGYTF
V: TRBV2; J: TRBJ1-5; D: .; size: many; DNA: TGTGCCAGCAGTGAAGCGCGTACAGGCCTGAGCGAGCAGCATTTT; CDR3: CASSEARTGLSEQHF
V: TRBV6-1; J: TRBJ1-2; D: .; size: .; DNA: TGTGCCAGCAGTGAAGAAACAGGGTTGTATGGCGGCTACACCTTC; CDR3: CASSEETGLYGGYTF
V: TRBV27; J: TRBJ2-7; D: TRBD2; size: many; DNA: TGTGCCAGCAGTTTATTCCAGACTAGCGGGAGCTACGAGCAGTACTTC; CDR3: CASSLFQTSGSYEQYF
V: TRBV9; J: TRBJ1-4; D: TRBD1; size: many; DNA: TGTGCCAGCAGCGGAACCGGGACAGGGTTAGTATACGGTGAAAAACTGTTTTTT; CDR3: CASSGTGTGLVYGEKLFF
V: TRBV12-3/TRBV12-4; J: TRBJ2-7; D: TRBD2; size: many; DNA: TGTGCCAGCAGCCTTAGCGGGAGGGCCTCCTACGAGCAGTACTTC; CDR3: CASSLSGRASYEQYF
V: TRBV27; J: TRBJ1-6; D: .; size: .; DNA: TGTGCCAGCAGTTGGGCCAGAACTTCACCCCTCCACTTT; CDR3: CASSWARTSPLHF
V: TRBV27; J: TRBJ2-2; D: .; size: many; DNA: TGTGCCAGCAGGAGATTCGGAGGAAACGGGGAGCTGTTTTTT; CDR3: CASRRFGGNGELFF
V: TRBV3-1; J: TRBJ2-3; D: .; size: .; DNA: TGTGCCAGCAGCCAAGCTGAGGAGGTGGAGGCCCGCGGGGATACGCAGTATTTT; CDR3: CASSQAEEVEARGDTQYF
V: TRBV28; J: TRBJ1-6; D: .; size: few; DNA: TGTGCCAGTTACTTAGGGGGCTCCTATAATTCACCCCTCCACTTT; CDR3: CASYLGGSYNSPLHF
V: TRBV12-3/TRBV12-4; J: TRBJ2-7; D: .; size: many; DNA: TGTGCCAGCAGTTTTTTCGGGTCCAACGAGCAGTACTTC; CDR3: CASSFFGSNEQYF
V: TRBV27; J: TRBJ2-1; D: .; size: .; DNA: TGTGCCAGCCTTACAAAGCACAATGAGCAGTTCTTC; CDR3: CASLTKHNEQFF
V: TRBV20-1; J: TRBJ2-5; D: TRBD2; size: .; DNA: TGCAGTGCTTCCCAGGGAGGGGAGACCCAGTACTTC; CDR3: CSASQGGETQYF
V: TRBV9; J: TRBJ1-4; D: .; size: many; DNA: TGTGCCAGCTCGGGCGGGACCGCTGAGGAAAAACTGTTTTTT; CDR3: CASSGGTAEEKLFF
V: TRBV5-1; J: TRBJ2-7; D: .; size: few; DNA: TGCGCCAGCAGCCGCGACCTTGACAGAAAACACTACGAGCAGTACTTC; CDR3: CASSRDLDRKHYEQYF
V: TRBV19; J: TRBJ2-1; D: .; size: many; DNA: TGTGCCAGTACATGGGGGTTTGGTAATGAGCAGTTCTTC; CDR3: CASTWGFGNEQFF
V: TRBV29-1; J: TRBJ2-1; D: .; size: .; DNA: TGCAGCGTTGGTACAGCCGACAATGAGCAGTTCTTC; CDR3: CSVGTADNEQFF
V: TRBV12-3/TRBV12-4; J: TRBJ2-1; D: TRBD1; size: many; DNA: TGTGCCAGCAGTTCGTTGGACAGGGGCAATGAGCAGTTCTTC; CDR3: CASSSLDRGNEQFF
V: TRBV20-1; J: TRBJ2-5; D: .; size: many; DNA: TGCAGTGCTCAACTTTGGCGGCAAGAGACCCAGTACTTC; CDR3: CSAQLWRQETQYF
V: TRBV20-1; J: TRBJ1-2; D: .; size: many; DNA: TGCAGTGCTACCCCCGGGGGATACAACTATGGCTACACCTTC; CDR3: CSATPGGYNYGYTF
V: TRBV7-9; J: TRBJ2-3; D: TRBD2; size: many; DNA: TGTGCCAGCAGCTTAGTTGGCGGTAGCGGGATTGAGTATTTT; CDR3: CASSLVGGSGIEYF
V: TRBV2; J: TRBJ2-5; D: TRBD2; size: many; DNA: TGTGCCAGCAGTGCGGGACTAGCGGGAGAGACCCAGTACTTC; CDR3: CASSAGLAGETQYF